Detailed here is one T cell receptor (beta chain). Its antigen is unknown. This record belongs to a study of regulatory T cells in long-lasting Graves disease. iRepertoire HTBI primers and Arm-PCR of CDR3 regions built TCR beta libraries. TCRdb used MiXCR to reprocess the multiplex PCR reads, holding one entry per CDR3 protein. The sample lists a few hundred thousand distinct CDR3 sequences, approximately 18% occurring once. The sample's time point: newly diagnosed GD, antithyroid drugs for less than 3 months. PBMC RNA was the source of the TCR library. The length of the CDR3 is 13 residues. V dropped 5 bases and J dropped 7 bases, with 12 bases sitting between them. Germline values: CDR1 SGHVS, CDR2 FQNEAQ. Broader study findings: Compared with new cases, persistent Graves' patients showed reduced TCR diversity. Gene preferences differed: TRBV28, TRBJ1-2, TRBJ2-5 in persistent cases.

The same data also contributed to another study, on T cells in Graves' hyperthyroidism and ophthalmopathy. That publication notes: HTBI primers were used for first-round RT-PCR of the TCR CDR3.

V and J are TRBV7-8 and TRBJ1-3; tentative D call: TRBD1 (5 bases). This receptor was identified in a young woman with Graves disease. The sequences come from peripheral blood mononuclear cells (PBMCs), collected at new diagnosis, from a patient treated with antithyroid drugs. CDR3 loop: CASSPWGGNTIYF. The CDR3 coding sequence is TGTGCCAGCAGCCCTTGGGGGGGGAACACCATATATTTT.